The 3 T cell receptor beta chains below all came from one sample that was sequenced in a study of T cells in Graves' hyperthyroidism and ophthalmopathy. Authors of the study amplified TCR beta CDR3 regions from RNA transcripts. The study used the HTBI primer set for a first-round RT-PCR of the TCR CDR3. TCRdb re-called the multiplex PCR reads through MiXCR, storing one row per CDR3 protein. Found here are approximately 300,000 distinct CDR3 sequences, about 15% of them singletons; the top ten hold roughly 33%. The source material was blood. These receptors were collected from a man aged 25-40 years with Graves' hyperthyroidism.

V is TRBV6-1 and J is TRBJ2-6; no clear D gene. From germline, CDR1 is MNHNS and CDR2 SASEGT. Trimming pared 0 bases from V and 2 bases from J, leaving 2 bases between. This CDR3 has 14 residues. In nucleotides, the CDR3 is TGTGCCAGCAGTGAAGCACCTGGGGCCAACGTCCTGACTTTC. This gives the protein CASSEAPGANVLTF.

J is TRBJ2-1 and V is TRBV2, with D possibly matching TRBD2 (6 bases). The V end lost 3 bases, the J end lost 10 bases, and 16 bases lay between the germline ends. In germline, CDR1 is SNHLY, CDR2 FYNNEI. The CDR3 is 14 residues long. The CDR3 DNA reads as TGTGCCAGCAGTGAGGTTGGGGGGTTCAGGGAGCAGTTCTTC. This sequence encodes CASSEVGGFREQFF.

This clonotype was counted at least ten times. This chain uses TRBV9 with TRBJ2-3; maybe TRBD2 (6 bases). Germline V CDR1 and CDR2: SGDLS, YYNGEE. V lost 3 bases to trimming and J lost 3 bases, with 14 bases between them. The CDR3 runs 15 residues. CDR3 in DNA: TGTGCCAGCAGCGCCGTCGGGGCGGGAACAGATACGCAGTATTTT. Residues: CASSAVGAGTDTQYF.